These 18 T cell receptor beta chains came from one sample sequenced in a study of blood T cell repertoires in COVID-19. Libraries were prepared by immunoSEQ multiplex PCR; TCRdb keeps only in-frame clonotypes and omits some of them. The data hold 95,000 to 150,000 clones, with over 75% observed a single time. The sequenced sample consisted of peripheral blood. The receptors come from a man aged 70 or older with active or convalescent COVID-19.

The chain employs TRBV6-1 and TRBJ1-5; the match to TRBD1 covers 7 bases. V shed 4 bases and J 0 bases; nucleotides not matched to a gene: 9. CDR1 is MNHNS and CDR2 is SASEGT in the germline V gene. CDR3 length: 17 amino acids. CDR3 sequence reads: CASSARQGENSNQPQHF. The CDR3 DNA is TGTGCCAGCAGTGCCCGACAGGGCGAGAATAGCAATCAGCCCCAGCATTTT.

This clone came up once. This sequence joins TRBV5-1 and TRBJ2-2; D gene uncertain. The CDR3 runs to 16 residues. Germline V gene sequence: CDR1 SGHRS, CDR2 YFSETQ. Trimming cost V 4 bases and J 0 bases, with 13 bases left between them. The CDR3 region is CASSASPQTNTGELFF. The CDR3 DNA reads TGCGCCAGCAGCGCCTCGCCTCAGACGAACACCGGGGAGCTGTTTTTT.

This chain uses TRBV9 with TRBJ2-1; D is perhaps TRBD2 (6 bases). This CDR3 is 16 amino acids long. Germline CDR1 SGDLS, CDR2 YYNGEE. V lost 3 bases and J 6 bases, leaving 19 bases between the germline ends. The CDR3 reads CASSALLGGISNEQFF. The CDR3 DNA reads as TGTGCCAGCAGCGCCCTTCTAGGAGGGATAAGCAATGAGCAGTTCTTC.

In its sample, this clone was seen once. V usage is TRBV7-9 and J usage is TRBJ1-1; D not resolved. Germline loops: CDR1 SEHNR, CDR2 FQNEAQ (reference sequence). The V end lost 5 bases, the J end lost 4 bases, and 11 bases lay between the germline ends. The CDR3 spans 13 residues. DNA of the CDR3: TGTGCCAGCAGCACAGACGAGTTCACTGAAGCTTTCTTT. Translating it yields CASSTDEFTEAFF.

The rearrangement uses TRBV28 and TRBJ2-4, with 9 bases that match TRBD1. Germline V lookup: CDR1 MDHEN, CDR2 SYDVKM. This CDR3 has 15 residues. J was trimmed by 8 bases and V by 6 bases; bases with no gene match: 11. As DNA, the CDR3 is TGTGCCAGCAGATTCACCGGGGACAGGGAGGACATTCAGTACTTC. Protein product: CASRFTGDREDIQYF.

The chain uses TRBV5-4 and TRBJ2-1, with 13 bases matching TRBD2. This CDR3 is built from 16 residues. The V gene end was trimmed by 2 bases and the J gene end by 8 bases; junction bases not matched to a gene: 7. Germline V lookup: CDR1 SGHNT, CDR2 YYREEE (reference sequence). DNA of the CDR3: TGTGCCAGCAGCTTCGCACTAGCGGGAGGGAGGGATGAGCAGTTCTTC. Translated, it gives CASSFALAGGRDEQFF.

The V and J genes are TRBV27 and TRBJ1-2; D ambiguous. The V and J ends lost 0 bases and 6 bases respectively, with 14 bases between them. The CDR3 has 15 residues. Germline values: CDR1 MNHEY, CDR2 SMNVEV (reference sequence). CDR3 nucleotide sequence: TGTGCCAGCAGTTTATCGAGGGATAATGTGAATGGCTACACCTTC. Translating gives CASSLSRDNVNGYTF.

Here the CDR3 DNA reads TGCGCCAGCAGCTTGTTGCCGGGAGGGTTGGACTATGGCTACACCTTC. Its protein is CASSLLPGGLDYGYTF. The chain joins TRBV5-1 to TRBJ1-2; unclear D gene. CDR3 length: 16 amino acids. Trimming stripped 1 base from V and 3 bases from J, with 16 bases between. CDR1 and CDR2 from the germline V gene are SGHRS and YFSETQ.

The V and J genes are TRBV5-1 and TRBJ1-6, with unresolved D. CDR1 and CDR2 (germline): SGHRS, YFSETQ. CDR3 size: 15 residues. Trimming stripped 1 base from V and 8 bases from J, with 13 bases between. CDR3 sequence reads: CASSLQPTEDSPLHF. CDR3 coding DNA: TGCGCCAGCAGCTTGCAACCTACGGAGGATTCACCCCTCCACTTT.

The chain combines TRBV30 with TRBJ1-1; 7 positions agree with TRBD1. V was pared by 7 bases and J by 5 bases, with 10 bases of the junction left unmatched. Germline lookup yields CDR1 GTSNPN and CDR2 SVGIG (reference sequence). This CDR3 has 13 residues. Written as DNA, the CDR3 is TGTGCCTACCAAAAATCAGGGGGAACTGAAGCTTTCTTT. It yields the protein CAYQKSGGTEAFF.

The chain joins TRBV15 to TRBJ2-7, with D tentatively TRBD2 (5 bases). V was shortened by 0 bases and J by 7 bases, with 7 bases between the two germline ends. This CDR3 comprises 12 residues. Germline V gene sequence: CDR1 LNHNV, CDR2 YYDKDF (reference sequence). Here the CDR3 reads CATSRDRREQYF. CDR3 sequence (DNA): TGTGCCACCAGCAGAGATAGGAGGGAGCAGTACTTC.

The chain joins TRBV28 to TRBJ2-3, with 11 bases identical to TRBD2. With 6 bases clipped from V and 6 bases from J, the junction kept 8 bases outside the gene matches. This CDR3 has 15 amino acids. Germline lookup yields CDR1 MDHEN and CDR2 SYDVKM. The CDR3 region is CASSRLAGRSDTQYF. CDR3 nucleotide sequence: TGTGCCAGCAGCCGACTAGCGGGAAGGTCGGATACGCAGTATTTT.

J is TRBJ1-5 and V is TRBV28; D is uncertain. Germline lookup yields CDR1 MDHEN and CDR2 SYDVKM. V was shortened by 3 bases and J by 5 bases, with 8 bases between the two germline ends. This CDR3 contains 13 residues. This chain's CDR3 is CASSFGSHQPQHF. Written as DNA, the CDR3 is TGTGCCAGCAGTTTCGGGTCCCATCAGCCCCAGCATTTT.

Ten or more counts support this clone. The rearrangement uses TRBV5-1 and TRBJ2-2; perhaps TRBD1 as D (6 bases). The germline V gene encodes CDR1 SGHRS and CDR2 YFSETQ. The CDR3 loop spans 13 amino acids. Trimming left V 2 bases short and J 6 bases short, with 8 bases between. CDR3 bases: TGCGCCAGCAGCTTACAGGGATCCGGGGAGCTGTTTTTT. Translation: CASSLQGSGELFF.

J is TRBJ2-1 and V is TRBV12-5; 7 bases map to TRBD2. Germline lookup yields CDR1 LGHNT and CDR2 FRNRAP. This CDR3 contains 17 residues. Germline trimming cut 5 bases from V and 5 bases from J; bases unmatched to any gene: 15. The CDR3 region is CASGVVPSGPLDNEQFF. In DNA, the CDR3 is TGTGCTAGTGGTGTCGTTCCTAGCGGACCCCTCGACAATGAGCAGTTCTTC.

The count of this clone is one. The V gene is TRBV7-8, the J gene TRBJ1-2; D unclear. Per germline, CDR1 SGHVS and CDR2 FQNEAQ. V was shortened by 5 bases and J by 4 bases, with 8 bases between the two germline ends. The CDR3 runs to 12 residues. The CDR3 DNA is TGTGCCAGCAGCCCCGGGTCCTATGGCTACACCTTC. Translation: CASSPGSYGYTF. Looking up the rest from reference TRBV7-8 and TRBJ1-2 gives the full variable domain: GAGVSQSPRYKVAKRGQDVALRCDPISGHVSLFWYQQALGQGPEFLTYFQNEAQLDKSGLPSDRFFAERPEGSVSTLKIQRTQQEDSAVYLCASSPGSYGYTFGSGTRLTVV.

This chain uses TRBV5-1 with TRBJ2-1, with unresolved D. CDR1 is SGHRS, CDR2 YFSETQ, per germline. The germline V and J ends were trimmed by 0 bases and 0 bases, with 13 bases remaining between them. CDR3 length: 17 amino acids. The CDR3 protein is CASSLGPISSSYNEQFF. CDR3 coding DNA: TGCGCCAGCAGCTTGGGGCCGATTTCAAGCTCCTACAATGAGCAGTTCTTC.

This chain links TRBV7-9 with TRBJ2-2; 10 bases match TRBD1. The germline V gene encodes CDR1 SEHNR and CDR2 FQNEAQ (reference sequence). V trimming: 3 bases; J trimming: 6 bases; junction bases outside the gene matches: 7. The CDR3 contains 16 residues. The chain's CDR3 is CASSLTPGQGAGELFF. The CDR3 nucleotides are TGTGCCAGCAGCTTGACCCCAGGACAGGGGGCCGGGGAGCTGTTTTTT.